This T cell receptor beta chain emerged from a study of CD8+ T cells in alopecia areata. Following RNA extraction, reverse transcription yielded cDNA that acted as the sequencing template. Generated by immunoSEQ multiplex PCR, the TCRdb table keeps only in-frame clones and is missing some. The repertoire holds hundreds of thousands of clones, with 45% to 70% as singletons. Germline-derived CDR1 and CDR2 are GTSNPN and SVGIG (reference sequence). The V and J ends lost 4 bases and 10 bases, in that order; junction bases with no gene match: 19. The CDR3 length is 16 residues. Treatment meaning: oral pan-JAK inhibitor, 5-10 mg twice daily. Lesional scalp punch biopsies and peripheral blood came from alopecia areata patients.

The chain carries TRBV30 and TRBJ2-3; 8 bases fit TRBD2. This material consisted of CD4+ T cells sorted from blood, taken at approximately week 52, from a patient treated with tofacitinib. The source of this sequence is a human donor with alopecia areata. Here the CDR3 reads CAWTRRLANSGSAQYF. The CDR3 coding sequence is TGTGCCTGGACCAGGCGACTAGCGAATTCGGGGTCGGCGCAGTATTTT. The whole variable domain, remainder taken from reference TRBV30 and TRBJ2-3, is SQTIHQWPATLVQPVGSPLSLECTVEGTSNPNLYWYRQAAGRGLQLLFYSVGIGQISSEVPQNLSASRPQDRQFILSSKKLLLSDSGFYLCAWTRRLANSGSAQYFGPGTRLTVL.